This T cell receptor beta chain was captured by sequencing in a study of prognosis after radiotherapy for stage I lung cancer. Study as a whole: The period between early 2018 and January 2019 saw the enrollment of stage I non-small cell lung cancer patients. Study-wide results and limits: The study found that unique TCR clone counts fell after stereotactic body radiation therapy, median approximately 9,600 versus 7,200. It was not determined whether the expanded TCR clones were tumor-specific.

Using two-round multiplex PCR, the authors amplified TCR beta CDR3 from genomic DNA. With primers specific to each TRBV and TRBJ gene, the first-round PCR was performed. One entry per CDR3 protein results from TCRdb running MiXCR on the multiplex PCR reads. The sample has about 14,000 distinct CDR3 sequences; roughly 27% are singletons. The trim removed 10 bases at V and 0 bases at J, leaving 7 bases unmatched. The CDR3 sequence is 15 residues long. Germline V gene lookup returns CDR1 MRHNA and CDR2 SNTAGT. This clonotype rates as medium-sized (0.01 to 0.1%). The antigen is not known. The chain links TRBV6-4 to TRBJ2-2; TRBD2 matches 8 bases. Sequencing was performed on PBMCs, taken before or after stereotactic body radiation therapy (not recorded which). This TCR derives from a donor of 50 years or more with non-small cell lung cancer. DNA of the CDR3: TGTGCCACCTTGTTCGGGGGGGCGAACACCGGGGAGCTGTTTTTT. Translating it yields CATLFGGANTGELFF.